This T cell receptor (beta chain) was sequenced in a study of shared clonotypes between healthy human individuals. There are 11 residues in the CDR3. Trimming removed 2 bases from V and 11 bases from J, with 10 bases in between. Germline V gene sequence: CDR1 SGHRS, CDR2 YFSETQ. Only a few counts were recorded for this clone. The antigen remains undetermined. The authors split each subset's genomic DNA evenly across several immunoSEQ plates. Original handling: Filtering differed since immunoSEQ provided only junctions, with no quality scores. Profiling relied on immunoSEQ multiplex PCR, and the TCRdb table lists in-frame clones only, not all of them. That table furnishes V, J and clone size, whereas the DNA furnished D and trimming. This table holds about 510,000 clones, more than 65% found once. Study outcomes and limitations: Donor scarcity curtailed the genetic and exposure-history diversity represented herein.

This rearrangement joins TRBV5-1 to TRBJ1-1; D unclear. The specimen was PBMCs. The sequence derives from a woman aged 40-49 years in good health. Some clones in this sample may be carry-over from other donors' samples. CDR3 coding DNA: TGCGCCAGCAGCTTTGGACGAATGGCTTTCTTT. Translation: CASSFGRMAFF.